This is a list of T cell receptor beta chains from one sample in a study of blood T cell repertoires in COVID-19. The method was immunoSEQ multiplex PCR; TCRdb's version includes in-frame clones alone and lacks a portion of them. The sample includes roughly 500,000 clones, less than 90% of them seen just once. Input material: PBMCs or T cells enriched from blood (not recorded which). Receptors were obtained from a woman aged 60-75 years who had recovered from COVID-19. Each CDR3 is given with its conserved first and last residue. A D gene is named only where the DNA matches it firmly. Some rows mark clone size as missing; the rest say once, few, many or name a class of expanded clone.

NA,NA,TRBV11-3,TRBJ2-3,CASSLGVGALYF,TGTGCCAGCAGCTTAGGAGTGGGGGCCTTGTATTTT
TRBD1,NA,TRBV6-6,TRBJ1-2,CASRDRAGGAYGYTF,TGTGCCAGCAGGGACAGGGCTGGCGGGGCCTATGGCTACACCTTC
NA,NA,TRBV10-1,TRBJ2-2,CASSVQSGRELFF,TGCGCCAGCAGTGTACAATCAGGGAGGGAGCTGTTTTTT
NA,NA,TRBV6-6,TRBJ1-1,CASSLLREVETEAFF,TGTGCCAGCAGCCTACTGAGGGAGGTAGAGACTGAAGCTTTCTTT
NA,NA,TRBV2,TRBJ2-5,CASSETGTLQETQYF,TGTGCCAGCAGTGAAACCGGGACTCTCCAAGAGACCCAGTACTTC
NA,NA,TRBV25-1,TRBJ1-3,CASSRQTEITIYF,TGTGCCAGCAGCCGACAGACGGAAATCACCATATATTTT
NA,NA,TRBV24-1,TRBJ2-3,CATSDSARLRGTDTQYF,TGTGCCACCAGTGACTCCGCCCGACTGAGGGGCACAGATACGCAGTATTTT
TRBD1,NA,TRBV5-1,TRBJ2-7,CASSLGDSSYEQYF,TGCGCCAGCAGCTTAGGGGACAGCTCCTACGAGCAGTACTTC
NA,NA,TRBV2,TRBJ2-5,CASSDTGMGETQYF,TGTGCCAGCAGCGATACAGGGATGGGGGAGACCCAGTACTTC
NA,NA,TRBV27,TRBJ1-2,CASSLSRLHGYTF,TGTGCCAGCAGTTTAAGCAGACTACATGGCTACACCTTC
TRBD1,once,TRBV9,TRBJ1-1,CASSPGTDEAFF,TGTGCCAGCAGCCCTGGGACAGACGAAGCTTTCTTT
NA,NA,TRBV5-8,TRBJ1-1,CASTPTVLEAFF,TGTGCCAGCACCCCGACAGTTTTAGAAGCTTTCTTT
NA,NA,TRBV30,TRBJ1-4,CAWRRGTNEKLFF,TGTGCCTGGAGAAGGGGAACTAATGAAAAACTGTTTTTT
TRBD2,NA,TRBV24-1,TRBJ2-3,CATSDLTSGGTTDTQYF,TGTGCCACCAGTGACTTGACTAGCGGGGGGACGACAGATACGCAGTATTTT
NA,NA,TRBV14,TRBJ2-3,CASSQDLGSLTDTQYF,TGTGCCAGCAGCCAAGATCTTGGCTCCCTCACAGATACGCAGTATTTT
NA,NA,TRBV11-2,TRBJ2-5,CASSIGLKETQYF,TGTGCCAGCAGCATAGGACTAAAAGAGACCCAGTACTTC
NA,NA,TRBV29-1,TRBJ1-1,CSVDRGTEAFF,TGCAGCGTTGATCGGGGCACTGAAGCTTTCTTT
TRBD1,NA,TRBV27,TRBJ2-2,CASSPPYGQGARELFF,TGTGCCAGCAGTCCCCCGTACGGACAGGGGGCGAGAGAGCTGTTTTTT
NA,NA,TRBV5-1,TRBJ2-2,CASSLGAMNTGELFF,TGCGCCAGCAGCTTGGGGGCTATGAACACCGGGGAGCTGTTTTTT
TRBD1,NA,TRBV18,TRBJ2-3,CASSAGQVFSLGTDTQYF,TGTGCCAGCTCCGCTGGACAGGTCTTTTCTTTAGGCACAGATACGCAGTATTTT
TRBD2,NA,TRBV30,TRBJ2-1,CAGRLAGGNEQFF,TGTGCCGGACGGCTAGCGGGTGGGAATGAGCAGTTCTTC
TRBD1,NA,TRBV19,TRBJ1-2,CASSIEGQGNGYTF,TGTGCCAGTAGTATAGAGGGACAGGGGAATGGCTACACCTTC
TRBD1,few,TRBV7-8,TRBJ1-5,CASSADRGHQPQHF,TGTGCCAGCAGCGCCGACAGGGGGCATCAGCCCCAGCATTTT
TRBD1,NA,TRBV14,TRBJ1-2,CASSRWTGRYGYTF,TGTGCCAGCAGCCGATGGACAGGGCGCTATGGCTACACCTTC
NA,NA,TRBV19,TRBJ1-1,CASNPVGVRSTEAFF,TGTGCCAGTAATCCCGTAGGGGTGAGAAGCACTGAAGCTTTCTTT
NA,NA,TRBV27,TRBJ1-1,CASSLRGRTEAFF,TGTGCCAGCAGTTTAAGGGGCAGGACTGAAGCTTTCTTT
NA,NA,TRBV5-4,TRBJ1-2,CASSLDRRSGTF,TGTGCCAGCAGCTTGGACAGGAGATCGGGCACCTTC
TRBD1,NA,TRBV11-3,TRBJ2-2,CASSLVRTGLGELFF,TGTGCCAGCAGCTTAGTACGGACAGGGCTCGGGGAGCTGTTTTTT
TRBD1,NA,TRBV10-1,TRBJ1-1,CASSSGQGGTEAFF,TGCGCCAGCAGTTCTGGACAGGGTGGGACTGAAGCTTTCTTT
NA,NA,TRBV5-1,TRBJ1-4,CASSSTGLSNEKLFF,TGCGCCAGCAGCTCAACAGGGTTAAGTAATGAAAAACTGTTTTTT
NA,NA,TRBV6-2/TRBV6-3,TRBJ2-7,CASSLDRPSSYEQYF,TGTGCCAGCAGTCTGGACAGACCATCCTCCTACGAGCAGTACTTC
NA,NA,TRBV7-2,TRBJ2-2,CASSTTARGAGELFF,TGTGCCAGCAGCACTACGGCGCGAGGAGCCGGGGAGCTGTTTTTT
NA,NA,TRBV2,TRBJ1-2,CASSENGGRDYGYTF,TGTGCCAGCAGTGAAAACGGGGGAAGGGACTATGGCTACACCTTC
NA,NA,TRBV30,TRBJ1-2,CAWRTTENYYGYTF,TGTGCCTGGAGGACGACAGAAAATTACTATGGCTACACCTTC
NA,NA,TRBV12-3/TRBV12-4,TRBJ1-3,CASSGLRGNTIYF,TGTGCCAGCAGCGGCCTCAGGGGAAACACCATATATTTT